This TCR beta chain came from a study of blood T cell repertoires in COVID-19. Study overall: Both acute and convalescent COVID-19 samples were obtained from the United States, Italy and Spain. PBMCs, B-cell-depleted T cells, or T cells provided the cDNA or gDNA that made up the material.

Authors' data handling: Quantification of nucleated cells was approximated via reference gene primer amplification. The data were produced by immunoSEQ multiplex PCR, yet TCRdb's version contains in-frame clones alone and is incomplete. For V, J and clone size, that table is used; D and trimming come from the DNA. The sample contains 150,000 or so clones, 86% of which appear only once. This clone is a singleton in its sample. The CDR3 consists of 13 residues. The V end lost 4 bases, the J end lost 4 bases, and 9 bases lay between the germline ends. Germline CDR1 is KGHDR and CDR2 is SFDVKD. The origin of this receptor is a man aged 50 to 59 with active or convalescent COVID-19. V usage is TRBV24-1 and J usage is TRBJ1-1, with D unclear. The sample was peripheral blood. In nucleotides, the CDR3 is TGTGCCACCAGTGAGGCAGAGGGCACTGAAGCTTTCTTT. Its translation is CATSEAEGTEAFF.